This T cell receptor (beta chain) derives from a study of blood T cells in healthy people across ages. V shed 1 base and J shed 11 bases, with 17 bases lying between them. CDR3 length: 14 residues. Each sample provided at least 5 micrograms of extracted total RNA. With a J-beta primer mix and a sample-barcoded 5' primer, a second PCR ran about 7 to 12 cycles. TCRdb re-derived calls from the 5' RACE reads in MiXCR, one entry per CDR3 protein. The sample lists 650,000 to 1,000,000 distinct CDR3 sequences; about 34% were seen once. The TCR sequence derives from a man between 18 and 35 years old in good health. Specimen: blood. J is TRBJ2-5 and V is TRBV12-3 or TRBV12-4, with a tentative D call TRBD2 (6 bases). DNA for the CDR3: TGTGCCAGCAGTTTAGAGGAGGGCTACAATGAGCAGTACTTC. Encoded protein: CASSLEEGYNEQYF.